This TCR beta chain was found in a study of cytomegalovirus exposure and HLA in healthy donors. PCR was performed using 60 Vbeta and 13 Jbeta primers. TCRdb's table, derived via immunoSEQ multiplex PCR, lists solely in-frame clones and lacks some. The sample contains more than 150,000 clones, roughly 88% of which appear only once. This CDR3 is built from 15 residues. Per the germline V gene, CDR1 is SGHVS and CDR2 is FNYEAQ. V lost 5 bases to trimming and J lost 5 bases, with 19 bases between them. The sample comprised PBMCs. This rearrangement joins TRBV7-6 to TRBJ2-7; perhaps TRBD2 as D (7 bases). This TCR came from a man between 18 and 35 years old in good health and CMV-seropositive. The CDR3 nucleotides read TGTGCCAGCAGCCCCCTCGGGGGGCCCACGGACGAGCAGTACTTC. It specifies CASSPLGGPTDEQYF.